The entry below describes one T cell receptor (beta chain). The sample belongs to a study of control samples from healthy donors and cancer patients. Method: immunoSEQ multiplex PCR; TCRdb's copy keeps in-frame clones and lacks some. The data hold about 82,000 clones, with around 87% observed a single time. Germline CDR1 reads MNHEY; CDR2 reads SMNVEV (reference sequence). The V gene lost 8 bases and the J gene lost 2 bases, with 19 bases spanning the gap. The length of the CDR3 is 16 residues. The sample was blood. The receptor comes from a man aged 50 to 59 in good health. This sequence joins TRBV27 and TRBJ1-5; D is possibly TRBD1 (5 bases). CDR3 loop: CASGLRDPLGNQPQHF. CDR3 nucleotide sequence: TGTGCCAGCGGCCTCCGGGACCCCTTGGGCAATCAGCCCCAGCATTTT.